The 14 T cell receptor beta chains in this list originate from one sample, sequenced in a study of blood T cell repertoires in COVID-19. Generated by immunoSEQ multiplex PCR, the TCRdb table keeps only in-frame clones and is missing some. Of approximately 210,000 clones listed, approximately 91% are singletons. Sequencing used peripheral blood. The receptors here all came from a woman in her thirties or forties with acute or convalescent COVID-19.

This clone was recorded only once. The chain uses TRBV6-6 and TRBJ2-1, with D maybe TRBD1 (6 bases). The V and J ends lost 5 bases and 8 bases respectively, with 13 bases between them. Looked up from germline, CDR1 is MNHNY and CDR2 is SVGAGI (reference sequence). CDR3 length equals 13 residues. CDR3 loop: CASSRQEFDEQFF. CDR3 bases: TGTGCCAGCAGTAGACAGGAATTTGATGAGCAGTTCTTC.

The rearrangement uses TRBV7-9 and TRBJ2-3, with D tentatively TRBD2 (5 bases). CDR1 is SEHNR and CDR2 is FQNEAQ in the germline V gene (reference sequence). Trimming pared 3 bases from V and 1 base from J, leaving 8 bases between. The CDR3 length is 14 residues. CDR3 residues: CASSLLSGTDTQYF. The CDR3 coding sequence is TGTGCCAGCAGCTTGCTTAGCGGCACAGATACGCAGTATTTT.

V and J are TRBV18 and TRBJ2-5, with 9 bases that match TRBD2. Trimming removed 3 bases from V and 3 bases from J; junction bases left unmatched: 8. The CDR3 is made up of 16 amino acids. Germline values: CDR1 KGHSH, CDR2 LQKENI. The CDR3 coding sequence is TGTGCCAGCTCACCTCTCGGCGGGGGGGCAGAAGAGACCCAGTACTTC. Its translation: CASSPLGGGAEETQYF. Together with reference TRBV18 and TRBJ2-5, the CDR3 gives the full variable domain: NAGVMQNPRHLVRRRGQEARLRCSPMKGHSHVYWYRQLPEEGLKFMVYLQKENIIDESGMPKERFSAEFPKEGPSILRIQQVVRGDSAAYFCASSPLGGGAEETQYFGPGTRLLVL.

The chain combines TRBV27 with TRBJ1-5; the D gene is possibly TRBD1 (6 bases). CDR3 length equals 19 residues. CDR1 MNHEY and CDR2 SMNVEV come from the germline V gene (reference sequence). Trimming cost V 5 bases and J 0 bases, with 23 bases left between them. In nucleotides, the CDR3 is TGTGCCAGCAGTCCTCGACAGGATCCCCGCCCGCATAGCAATCAGCCCCAGCATTTT. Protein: CASSPRQDPRPHSNQPQHF.

The CDR3 sequence is CASSVITGGDYGYTF. Written as DNA, the CDR3 is TGTGCCAGCAGCGTAATTACAGGGGGCGACTATGGCTACACCTTC. This rearrangement joins TRBV7-9 to TRBJ1-2, with 9 bases lining up with TRBD1. CDR3 size: 15 residues. Losses at the gene ends were 5 bases for V and 3 bases for J; bases not matched to a gene: 7. Germline V gene lookup returns CDR1 SEHNR and CDR2 FQNEAQ (reference sequence).

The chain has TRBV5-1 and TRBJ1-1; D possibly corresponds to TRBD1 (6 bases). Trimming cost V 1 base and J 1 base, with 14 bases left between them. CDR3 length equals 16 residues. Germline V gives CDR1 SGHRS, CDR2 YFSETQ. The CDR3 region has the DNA TGCGCCAGCAGCTTGCGGGGGGGGCCTGGGAACACTGAAGCTTTCTTT. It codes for CASSLRGGPGNTEAFF.

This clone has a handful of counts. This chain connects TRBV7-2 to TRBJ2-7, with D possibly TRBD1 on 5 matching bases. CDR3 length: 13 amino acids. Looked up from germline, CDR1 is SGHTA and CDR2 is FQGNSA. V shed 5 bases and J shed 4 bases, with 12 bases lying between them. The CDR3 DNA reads TGTGCCAGCAGCGAAAAACCAGGGTACGAGCAGTACGTC. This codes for CASSEKPGYEQYV.

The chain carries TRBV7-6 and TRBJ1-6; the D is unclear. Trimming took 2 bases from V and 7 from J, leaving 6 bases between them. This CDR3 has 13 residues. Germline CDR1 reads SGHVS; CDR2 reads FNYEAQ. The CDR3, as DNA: TGTGCCAGCAGCTTAAAGCGGAATTCACCCCTCCACTTT. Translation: CASSLKRNSPLHF.

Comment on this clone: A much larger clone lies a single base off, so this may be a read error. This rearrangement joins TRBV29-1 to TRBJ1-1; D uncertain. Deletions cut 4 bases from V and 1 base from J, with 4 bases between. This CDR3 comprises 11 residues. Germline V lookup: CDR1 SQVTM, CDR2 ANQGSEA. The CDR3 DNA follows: TGCAGCGTTGCCAGGAACACTGAAGCTTTCTTT. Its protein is CSVARNTEAFF.

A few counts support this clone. The CDR3 spells CASSPPGTGGGEKLFF. DNA of the CDR3: TGTGCCAGCAGTCCTCCCGGGACAGGGGGCGGTGAAAAACTGTTTTTT. The V and J genes are TRBV3-1 (or the pseudogene TRBV3-2) and TRBJ1-4; 12 nucleotides agree with TRBD1. The CDR3 extends over 16 amino acids. CDR1 and CDR2 (germline): LGHDT, YNNKEL (reference sequence). J gave up 7 bases and V 6 bases, and 9 bases lay outside the gene matches.

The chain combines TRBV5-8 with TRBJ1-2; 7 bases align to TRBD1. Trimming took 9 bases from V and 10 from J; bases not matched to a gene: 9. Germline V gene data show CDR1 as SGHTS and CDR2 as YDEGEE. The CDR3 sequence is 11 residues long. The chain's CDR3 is CAIQGGRDYTF. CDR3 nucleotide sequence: TGTGCCATCCAGGGGGGACGGGACTACACCTTC.

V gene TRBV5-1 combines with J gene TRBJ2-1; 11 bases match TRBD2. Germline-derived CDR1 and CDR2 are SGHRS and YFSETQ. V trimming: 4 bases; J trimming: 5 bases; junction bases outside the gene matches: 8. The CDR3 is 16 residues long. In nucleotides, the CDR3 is TGCGCCAGCAGCCGAACGGGACTAGCGGTAAACAATGAGCAGTTCTTC. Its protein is CASSRTGLAVNNEQFF.

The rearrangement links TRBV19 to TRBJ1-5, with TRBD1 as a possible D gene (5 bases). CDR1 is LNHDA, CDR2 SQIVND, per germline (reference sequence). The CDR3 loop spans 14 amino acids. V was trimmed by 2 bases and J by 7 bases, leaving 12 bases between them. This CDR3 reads CASSISQAGQPQHF. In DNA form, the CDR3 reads TGTGCCAGTAGTATATCACAGGCTGGGCAGCCCCAGCATTTT.

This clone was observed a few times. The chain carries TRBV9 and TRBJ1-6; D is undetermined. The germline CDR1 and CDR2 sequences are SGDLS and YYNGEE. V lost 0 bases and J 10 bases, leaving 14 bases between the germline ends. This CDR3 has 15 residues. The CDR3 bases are TGTGCCAGCAGCGTAGTTGGGGATGGGGAGTCACCCCTCCACTTT. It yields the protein CASSVVGDGESPLHF.